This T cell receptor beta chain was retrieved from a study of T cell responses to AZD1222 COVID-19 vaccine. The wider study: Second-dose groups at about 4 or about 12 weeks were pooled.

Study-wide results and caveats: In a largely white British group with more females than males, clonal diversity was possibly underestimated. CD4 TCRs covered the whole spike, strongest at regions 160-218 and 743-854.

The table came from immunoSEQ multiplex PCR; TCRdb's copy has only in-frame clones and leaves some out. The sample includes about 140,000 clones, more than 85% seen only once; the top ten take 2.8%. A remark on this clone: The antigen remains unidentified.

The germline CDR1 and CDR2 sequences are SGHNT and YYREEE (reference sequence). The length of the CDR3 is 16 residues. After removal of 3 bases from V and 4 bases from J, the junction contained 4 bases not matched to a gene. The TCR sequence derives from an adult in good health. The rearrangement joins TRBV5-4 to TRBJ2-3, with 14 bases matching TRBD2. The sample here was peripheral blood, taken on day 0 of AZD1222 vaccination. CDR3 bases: TGTGCCAGCAGCTGGGGGACTAGCGGGAGTTCAGATACGCAGTATTTT. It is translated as CASSWGTSGSSDTQYF.